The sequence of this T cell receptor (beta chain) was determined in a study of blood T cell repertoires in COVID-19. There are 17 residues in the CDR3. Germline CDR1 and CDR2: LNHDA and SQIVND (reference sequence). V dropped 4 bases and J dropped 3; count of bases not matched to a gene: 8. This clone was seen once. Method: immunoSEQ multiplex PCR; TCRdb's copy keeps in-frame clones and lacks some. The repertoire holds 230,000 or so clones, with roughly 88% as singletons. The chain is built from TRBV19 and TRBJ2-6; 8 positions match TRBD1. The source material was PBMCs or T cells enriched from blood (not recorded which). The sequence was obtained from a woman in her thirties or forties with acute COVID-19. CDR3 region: CASSTGGALGGANVLTF. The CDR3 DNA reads TGTGCCAGTAGTACAGGGGGCGCCCTCGGTGGGGCCAACGTCCTGACTTTC.